This T cell receptor (beta chain) was observed in a study of cytomegalovirus exposure and HLA in healthy donors. Broader study findings: The study flagged some 170 TCR beta chains as cytomegalovirus-associated. Rarity characterized most TCR sequences, yet some public TCRs appeared in many donors. Reports described diagnosis of cytomegalovirus status by the classifier as highly specific and sensitive.

Method: immunoSEQ multiplex PCR; TCRdb's copy keeps in-frame clones and lacks some. The top ten hold 2.5% to 4% of the sample, which has 150,000 or so clones, roughly 89% seen once. The germline V gene has CDR1 SGHVS and CDR2 FQNEAQ. The CDR3 length is 13 residues. The V end lost 3 bases, the J end lost 1 base, and 6 bases lay between the germline ends. This clone was picked up one time. The antigen remains undetermined. The chain joins TRBV7-8 to TRBJ1-1, with TRBD1 as a possible D gene (5 bases). Sequencing used PBMCs. The receptor's source is a woman under 30 in good health and CMV-seropositive. The CDR3 DNA is TGTGCCAGCAGCTTGACAGAGAACACTGAAGCTTTCTTT. This gives the protein CASSLTENTEAFF.